This T cell receptor beta chain originates from a study of cytomegalovirus exposure and HLA in healthy donors. V was pared by 5 bases and J by 3 bases, with 8 bases of the junction left unmatched. CDR3 size: 16 residues. Germline V lookup: CDR1 SGHRS, CDR2 YFSETQ. The PCR used 60 Vbeta and 13 Jbeta primers. The repertoire was sequenced with immunoSEQ multiplex PCR; TCRdb's copy has only in-frame clones and lacks some. Among approximately 87,000 clones listed, approximately 80% were seen once. Sequencing was carried out using PBMCs. The origin of this receptor is a woman aged 70 to 79 in good health and CMV-seropositive. This sequence joins TRBV5-1 and TRBJ2-6; 7 nucleotides match TRBD1. The CDR3 loop reads CASRSGGSLGANVLTF. DNA for the CDR3: TGCGCCAGCAGGTCAGGGGGTTCTCTTGGGGCCAACGTCCTGACTTTC.